This entry describes one T cell receptor (beta chain). Its target is not known. Here immunoSEQ multiplex PCR was the method, and the copy in TCRdb shows in-frame clones only, minus some. The sample carries approximately 63,000 clones, 80% to 90% recorded once. The entry originates in a study of OX40 agonist ivuxolimab in advanced cancers. Turning to the study itself: Ivuxolimab, which patients received intravenously every 2 weeks, was dosed at 0.01 to 10 mg/kg. Eligibility rules accepted prior anti-PD-1, anti-PD-L1 or anti-CTLA-4 therapy, and 40% to 50% had some. Broader study findings: Normalized T-cell clonal expansion was also low in a subset of nonresponders.

The germline gives CDR1 LNHDA, CDR2 SQIVND (reference sequence). V lost 4 bases and J lost 9, with 37 bases in between. CDR3 length: 21 residues. Exclusion applied to patients with autoimmune disease history or systemic immunosuppression. This TCR was recovered from an adult with an advanced solid tumor such as melanoma, head and neck, liver or kidney cancer. This material consisted of CD4+ or CD8+ T cells sorted from blood, taken in a trial of the OX40 agonist ivuxolimab. The gene calls are TRBV19 and TRBJ2-1; D perhaps matches TRBD1 (5 bases). The CDR3 nucleotides read TGTGCCAGTAGTAGAATTGTTAAAGGGGTCCCCGGACGAGGATATTCGGTTGAGCAGTTCTTC. Translating gives CASSRIVKGVPGRGYSVEQFF.